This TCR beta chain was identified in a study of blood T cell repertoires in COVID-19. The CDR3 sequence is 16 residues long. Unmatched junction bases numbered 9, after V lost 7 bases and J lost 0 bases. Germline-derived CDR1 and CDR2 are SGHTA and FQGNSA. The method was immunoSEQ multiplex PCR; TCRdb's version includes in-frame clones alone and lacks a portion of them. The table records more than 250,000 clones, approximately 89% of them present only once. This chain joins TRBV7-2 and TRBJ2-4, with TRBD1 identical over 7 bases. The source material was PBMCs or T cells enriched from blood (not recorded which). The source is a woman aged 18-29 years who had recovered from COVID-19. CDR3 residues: CASTKRGPLAKNIQYF. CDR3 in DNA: TGTGCCAGCACTAAAAGGGGGCCTTTAGCCAAAAACATTCAGTACTTC.